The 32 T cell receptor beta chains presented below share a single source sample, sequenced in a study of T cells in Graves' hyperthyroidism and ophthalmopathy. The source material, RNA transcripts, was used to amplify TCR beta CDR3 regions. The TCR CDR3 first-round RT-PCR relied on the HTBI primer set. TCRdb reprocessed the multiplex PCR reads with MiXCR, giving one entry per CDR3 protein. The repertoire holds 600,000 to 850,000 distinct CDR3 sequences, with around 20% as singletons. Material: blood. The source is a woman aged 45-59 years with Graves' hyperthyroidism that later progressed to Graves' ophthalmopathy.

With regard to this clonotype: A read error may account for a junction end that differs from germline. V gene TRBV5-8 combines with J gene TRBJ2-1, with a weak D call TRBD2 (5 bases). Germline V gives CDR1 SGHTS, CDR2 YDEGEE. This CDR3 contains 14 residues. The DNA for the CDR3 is TGTGCCAGCAGCTTGGCGGGGATCTACAATGAGCGGTTCTTC. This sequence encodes CASSLAGIYNERFF.

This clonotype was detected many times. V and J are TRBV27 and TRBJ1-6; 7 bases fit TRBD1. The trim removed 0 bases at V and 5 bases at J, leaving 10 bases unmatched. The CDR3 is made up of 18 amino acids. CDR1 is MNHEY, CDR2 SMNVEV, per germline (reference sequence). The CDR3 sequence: CASSLSGGAGGNNSPLHF. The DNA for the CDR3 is TGTGCCAGCAGTTTATCGGGCGGGGCAGGGGGTAATAATTCACCCCTCCACTTT.

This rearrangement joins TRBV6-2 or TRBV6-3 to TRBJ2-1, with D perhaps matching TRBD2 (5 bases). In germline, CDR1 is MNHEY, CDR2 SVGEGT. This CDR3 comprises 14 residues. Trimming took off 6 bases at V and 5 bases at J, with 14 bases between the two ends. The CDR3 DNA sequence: TGTGCCAGCAGGCCGTCTGGGGAGAACAATGAGCAGTTCTTC. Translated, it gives CASRPSGENNEQFF.

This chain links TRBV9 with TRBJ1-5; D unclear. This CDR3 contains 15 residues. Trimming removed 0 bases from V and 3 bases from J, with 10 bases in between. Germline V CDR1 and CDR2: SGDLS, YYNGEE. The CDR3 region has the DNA TGTGCCAGCAGCGTAGTACCAGACCCCAATCAGCCCCAGCATTTT. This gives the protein CASSVVPDPNQPQHF.

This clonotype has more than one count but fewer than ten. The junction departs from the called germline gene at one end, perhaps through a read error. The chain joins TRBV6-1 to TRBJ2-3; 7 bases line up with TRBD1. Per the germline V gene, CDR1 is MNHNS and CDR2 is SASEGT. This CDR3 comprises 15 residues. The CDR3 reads CASSEGTAYTDTQYF. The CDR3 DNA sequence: TGTGCCAGCAGCGAAGGGACAGCCTACACAGATACGCAGTATTTT.

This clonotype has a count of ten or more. DNA for the CDR3: TGTGCCTGGAGTAGGACAGCTGGGTCGAACACTGAAGCTTTCTTT. Encoded protein: CAWSRTAGSNTEAFF. The chain couples TRBV30 to TRBJ1-1; D perhaps matches TRBD1 (6 bases). In germline, CDR1 is GTSNPN, CDR2 SVGIG (reference sequence). CDR3 size: 15 residues. Between the trimmed V and J ends, which lost 2 bases and 1 base, there was a span of 14 bases.

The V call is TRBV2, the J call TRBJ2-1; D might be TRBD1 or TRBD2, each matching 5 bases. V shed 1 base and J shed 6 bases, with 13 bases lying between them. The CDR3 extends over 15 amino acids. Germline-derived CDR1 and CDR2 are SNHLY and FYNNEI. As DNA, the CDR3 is TGTGCCAGCAGTGAAGGGGGGACGGGCGCCAATGAGCAGTTCTTC. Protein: CASSEGGTGANEQFF.

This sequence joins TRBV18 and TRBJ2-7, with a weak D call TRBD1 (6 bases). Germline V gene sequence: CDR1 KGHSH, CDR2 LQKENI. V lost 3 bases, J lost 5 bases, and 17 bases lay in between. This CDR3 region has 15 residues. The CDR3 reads CASSPYTTGRDEQYF. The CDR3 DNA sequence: TGTGCCAGCTCACCCTATACCACAGGGCGAGACGAGCAGTACTTC.

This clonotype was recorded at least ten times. CDR3 coding DNA: TGTGCCAGCAGTTTAAAGGGGAGCGCCCCAGAAGCTTTCTTT. It translates to CASSLKGSAPEAFF. The chain is built from TRBV12-3 or TRBV12-4 and TRBJ1-1, with a weak D call TRBD1 (5 bases). The CDR3 is made up of 14 amino acids. Trimming pared 2 bases from V and 8 bases from J, leaving 15 bases between.

The CDR3 loop is CASSLNTGEAETQYF. The CDR3 DNA reads TGCGCCAGCAGCTTGAACACAGGGGAGGCGGAGACCCAGTACTTC. V is TRBV5-1 and J is TRBJ2-5, with D possibly matching TRBD1 (7 bases). Trimming stripped 1 base from V and 5 bases from J, with 15 bases between. The CDR3 sequence is 15 residues long. Germline-derived CDR1 and CDR2 are SGHRS and YFSETQ.

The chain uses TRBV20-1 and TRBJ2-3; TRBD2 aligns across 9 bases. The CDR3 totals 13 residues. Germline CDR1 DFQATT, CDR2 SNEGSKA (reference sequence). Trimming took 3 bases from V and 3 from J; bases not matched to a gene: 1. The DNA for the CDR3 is TGCAGTGCTAGTACTAGCGGGACAGATACGCAGTATTTT. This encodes CSASTSGTDTQYF.

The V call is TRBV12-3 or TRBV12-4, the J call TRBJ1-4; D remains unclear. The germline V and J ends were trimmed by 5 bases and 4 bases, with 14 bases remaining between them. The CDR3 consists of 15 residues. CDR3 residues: CASSPRRIVNEKLFF. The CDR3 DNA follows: TGTGCCAGCAGTCCCCGACGGATAGTTAATGAAAAACTGTTTTTT.

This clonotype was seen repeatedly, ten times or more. The CDR3 coding sequence is TGTGCCAGCAGCCCCAACATGGGAGCTAACTATGGCTACACCTTC. Translation gives CASSPNMGANYGYTF. V gene TRBV7-6 combines with J gene TRBJ1-2; D is unresolved. The germline V gene encodes CDR1 SGHVS and CDR2 FNYEAQ. The length of the CDR3 is 15 residues. The V end was cut by 5 bases, the J end by 0 bases, with 13 bases between. The whole variable domain, remainder taken from reference TRBV7-6 and TRBJ1-2, is GAGVSQSPRYKVTKRGQDVALRCDPISGHVSLYWYRQALGQGPEFLTYFNYEAQQDKSGLPNDRFSAERPEGSISTLTIQRTEQRDSAMYRCASSPNMGANYGYTFGSGTRLTVV.

DNA for the CDR3: TGTGCCAGCAGTATCCGCTCCGCGCGGGGGGGCCCAGATACGCAGTATTTT. Translation: CASSIRSARGGPDTQYF. The chain combines TRBV27 with TRBJ2-3, with 9 bases that match TRBD2. Trimming cost V 5 bases and J 4 bases; bases outside gene matches: 13. Germline V gene sequence: CDR1 MNHEY, CDR2 SMNVEV (reference sequence). This CDR3 has 17 amino acids.

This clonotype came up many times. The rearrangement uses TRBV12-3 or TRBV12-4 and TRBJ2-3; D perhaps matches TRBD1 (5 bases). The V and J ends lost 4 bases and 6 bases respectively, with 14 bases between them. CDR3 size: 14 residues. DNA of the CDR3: TGTGCCAGCAGTTCGTGGGGCTCTGCGGATACGCAGTATTTT. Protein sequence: CASSSWGSADTQYF.

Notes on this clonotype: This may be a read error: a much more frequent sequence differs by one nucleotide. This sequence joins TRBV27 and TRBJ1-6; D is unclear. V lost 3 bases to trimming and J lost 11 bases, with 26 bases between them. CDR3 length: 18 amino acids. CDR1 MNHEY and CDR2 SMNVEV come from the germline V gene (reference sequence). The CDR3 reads CASSLCRRFFRPDAPLHF. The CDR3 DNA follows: TGTGCCAGCAGTTTGTGCCGGAGGTTTTTCAGGCCAGATGCACCCCTCCACTTT.

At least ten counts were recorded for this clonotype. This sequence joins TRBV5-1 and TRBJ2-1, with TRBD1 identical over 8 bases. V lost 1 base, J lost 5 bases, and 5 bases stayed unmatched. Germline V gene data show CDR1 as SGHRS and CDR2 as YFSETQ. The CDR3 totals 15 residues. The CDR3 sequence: CASSLWTGSNNEQFF. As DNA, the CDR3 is TGCGCCAGCAGCTTGTGGACAGGGAGTAACAATGAGCAGTTCTTC.

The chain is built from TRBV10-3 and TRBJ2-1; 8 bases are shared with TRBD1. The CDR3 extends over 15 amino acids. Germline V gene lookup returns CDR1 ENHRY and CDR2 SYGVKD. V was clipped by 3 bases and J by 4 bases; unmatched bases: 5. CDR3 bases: TGTGCCATCAGTGACGAGGACAGGGAGTACAATGAGCAGTTCTTC. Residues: CAISDEDREYNEQFF.

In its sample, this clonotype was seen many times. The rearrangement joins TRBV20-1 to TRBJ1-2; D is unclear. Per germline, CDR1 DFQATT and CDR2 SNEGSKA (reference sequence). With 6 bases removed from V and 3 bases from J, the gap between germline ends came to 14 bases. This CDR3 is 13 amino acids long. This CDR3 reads CSAPSPGDYGYTF. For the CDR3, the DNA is TGCAGTGCCCCAAGTCCTGGGGACTATGGCTACACCTTC.

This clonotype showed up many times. DNA for the CDR3: TGCGCCAGCAGCCCGGGACAGCCGGTCACTGAAGCTTTCTTT. Residues: CASSPGQPVTEAFF. This chain connects TRBV5-1 to TRBJ1-1; 7 bases map to TRBD1. This CDR3 spans 14 amino acids. V gave up 4 bases and J gave up 4 bases; unmatched junction bases: 7. The germline V gene encodes CDR1 SGHRS and CDR2 YFSETQ.

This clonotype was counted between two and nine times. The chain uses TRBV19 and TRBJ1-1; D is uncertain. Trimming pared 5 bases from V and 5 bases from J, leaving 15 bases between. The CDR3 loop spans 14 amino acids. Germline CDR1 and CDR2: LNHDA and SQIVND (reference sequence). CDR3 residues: CASSPGPAGTEAFF. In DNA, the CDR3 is TGTGCCAGTAGTCCCGGTCCGGCGGGGACTGAAGCTTTCTTT.

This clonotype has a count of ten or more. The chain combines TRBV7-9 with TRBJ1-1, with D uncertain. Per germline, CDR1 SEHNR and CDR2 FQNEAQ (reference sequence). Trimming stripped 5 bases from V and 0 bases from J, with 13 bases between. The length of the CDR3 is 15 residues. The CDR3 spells CASSGKTDMNTEAFF. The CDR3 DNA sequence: TGTGCCAGCAGCGGGAAAACAGACATGAACACTGAAGCTTTCTTT.

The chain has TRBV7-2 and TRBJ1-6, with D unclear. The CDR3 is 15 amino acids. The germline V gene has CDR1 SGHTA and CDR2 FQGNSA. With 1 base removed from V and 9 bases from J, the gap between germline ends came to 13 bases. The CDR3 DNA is TGTGCCAGCAGCTTAGAAGGTCTCTACGGTTCACCCCTCCACTTT. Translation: CASSLEGLYGSPLHF.

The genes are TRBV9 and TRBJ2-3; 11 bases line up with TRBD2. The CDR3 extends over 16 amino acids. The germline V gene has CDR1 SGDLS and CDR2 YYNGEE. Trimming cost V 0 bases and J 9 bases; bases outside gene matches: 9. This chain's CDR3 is CASSVGIAGGPGTQYF. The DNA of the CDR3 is TGTGCCAGCAGCGTAGGAATAGCGGGGGGGCCAGGGACGCAGTATTTT.

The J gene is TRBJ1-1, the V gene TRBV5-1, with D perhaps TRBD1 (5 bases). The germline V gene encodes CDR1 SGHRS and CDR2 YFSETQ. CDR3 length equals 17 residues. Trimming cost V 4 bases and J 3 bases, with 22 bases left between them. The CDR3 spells CASSLLPSGALHTEAFF. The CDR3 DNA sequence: TGCGCCAGCAGCCTTCTCCCGTCCGGGGCGCTACACACTGAAGCTTTCTTT.

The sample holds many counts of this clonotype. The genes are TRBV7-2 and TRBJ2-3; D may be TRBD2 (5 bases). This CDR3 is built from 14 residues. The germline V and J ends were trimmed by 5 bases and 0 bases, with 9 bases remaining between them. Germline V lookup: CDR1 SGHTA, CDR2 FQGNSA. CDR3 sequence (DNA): TGTGCCAGCAGCAGCCCGGGGAGCACAGATACGCAGTATTTT. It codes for CASSSPGSTDTQYF.

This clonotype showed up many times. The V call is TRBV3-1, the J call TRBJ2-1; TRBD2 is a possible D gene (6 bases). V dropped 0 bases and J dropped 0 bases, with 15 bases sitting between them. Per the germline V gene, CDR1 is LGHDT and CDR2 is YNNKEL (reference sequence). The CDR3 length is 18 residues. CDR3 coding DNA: TGTGCCAGCAGCCAAGATAGCTCGGGACTCCTCTCCTACAATGAGCAGTTCTTC. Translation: CASSQDSSGLLSYNEQFF.

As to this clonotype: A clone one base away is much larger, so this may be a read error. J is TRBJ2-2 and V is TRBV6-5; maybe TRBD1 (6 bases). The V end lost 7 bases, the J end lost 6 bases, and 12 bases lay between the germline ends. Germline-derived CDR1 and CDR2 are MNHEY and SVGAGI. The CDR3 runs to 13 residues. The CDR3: CASNFEGAGELFF. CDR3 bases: TGTGCCAGCAATTTCGAGGGGGCCGGGGAGCTGTTTTTT.

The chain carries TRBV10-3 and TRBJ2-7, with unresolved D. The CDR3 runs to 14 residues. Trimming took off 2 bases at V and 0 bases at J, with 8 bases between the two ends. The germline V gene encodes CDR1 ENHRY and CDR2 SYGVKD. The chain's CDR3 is CAISETGASYEQYF. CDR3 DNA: TGTGCCATCAGTGAGACGGGCGCCTCCTACGAGCAGTACTTC.

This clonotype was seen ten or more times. The CDR3 loop is CASSQLPYEQYF. For the CDR3, the DNA is TGCGCCAGCAGCCAACTGCCGTACGAGCAGTACTTC. This chain uses TRBV5-1 with TRBJ2-7; D gene ambiguous. Trimming cost V 4 bases and J 4 bases, with 9 bases left between them. Germline V gene sequence: CDR1 SGHRS, CDR2 YFSETQ. The CDR3 runs 12 residues. The whole variable domain, filled in from reference TRBV5-1 and TRBJ2-7, reads KAGVTQTPRYLIKTRGQQVTLSCSPISGHRSVSWYQQTPGQGLQFLFEYFSETQRNKGNFPGRFSGRQFSNSRSEMNVSTLELGDSALYLCASSQLPYEQYFGPGTRLTVT.

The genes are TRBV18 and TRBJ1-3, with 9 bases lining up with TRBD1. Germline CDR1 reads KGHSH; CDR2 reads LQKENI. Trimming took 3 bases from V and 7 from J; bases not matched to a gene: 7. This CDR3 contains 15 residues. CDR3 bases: TGTGCCAGCTCACCTTGGGACAGGGTCTCGAACACCATATATTTT. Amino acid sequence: CASSPWDRVSNTIYF. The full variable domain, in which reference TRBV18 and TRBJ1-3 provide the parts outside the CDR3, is NAGVMQNPRHLVRRRGQEARLRCSPMKGHSHVYWYRQLPEEGLKFMVYLQKENIIDESGMPKERFSAEFPKEGPSILRIQQVVRGDSAAYFCASSPWDRVSNTIYFGEGSWLTVV.

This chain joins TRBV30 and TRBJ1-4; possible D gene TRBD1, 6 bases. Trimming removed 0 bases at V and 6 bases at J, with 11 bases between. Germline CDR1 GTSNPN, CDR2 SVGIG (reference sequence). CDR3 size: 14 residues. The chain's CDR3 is CAWSVGGADEKLFF. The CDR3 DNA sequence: TGTGCCTGGAGTGTGGGGGGGGCGGATGAAAAACTGTTTTTT.